A selection of T cell receptor beta chains follows, all from one sample in a study of blood T cell repertoires in COVID-19. Assay: immunoSEQ multiplex PCR; the TCRdb copy retains only in-frame clones and omits some. The sample yields around 31,000 clones, roughly 90% seen once. The specimen sequenced was peripheral blood. The origin of the receptors is a man aged 55 to 70 with acute or convalescent COVID-19. CDR3s include the opening cysteine and the closing phenylalanine or tryptophan. Fields, in order: clone size, D gene, J gene, V gene, CDR3 DNA, CDR3 protein. The D gene is left open where the match is weak. For some rows the clone size is stated as once, few or many, or as a class when expanded; others skip it.

>NA|TRBD1|TRBJ1-2|TRBV2
TGTGCCAGCAAGACAGGGGGCTGGGGCTATGGCTACACCTTC
CASKTGGWGYGYTF
>once|TRBD2|TRBJ2-1|TRBV18
TGTGCCAGCTCACCTTCTAGCGGCCCCTACAATGAGCAGTTCTTC
CASSPSSGPYNEQFF
>once|TRBD1|TRBJ2-3|TRBV18
TGTGCCAGCTCACCTGGGACAGGGGGGGCAGATACGCAGTATTTT
CASSPGTGGADTQYF
>NA|TRBD2|TRBJ2-3|TRBV5-1
TGCGCCAGCAGCTCAGGACTAGCGGGATTCACAGATACGCAGTATTTT
CASSSGLAGFTDTQYF
>NA|NA|TRBJ2-1|TRBV5-1
TGCGCCAGCAGCCCCCCCAGCTCCTACAATGAGCAGTTCTTC
CASSPPSSYNEQFF
>NA|TRBD2|TRBJ2-1|TRBV4-1
TGCGCCAGCAGCCAAGAGGCAGCGGGAGGGCGGGGTGAGCAGTTCTTC
CASSQEAAGGRGEQFF
>NA|TRBD2|TRBJ2-2|TRBV7-3
TGTGCCAGCAGCCTTAGGGGAGGGGTAATATCCTACGTAACCTCCGGGGAGCTGTTTTTT
CASSLRGGVISYVTSGELFF
>NA|TRBD1|TRBJ1-2|TRBV29-1
TGCAGCGTTGAAAGGGACAGGGCCTATGGCTACACCTTC
CSVERDRAYGYTF
>NA|NA|TRBJ1-5|TRBV19
TGTGCCAGTAGTCCCGCTCTGCCGGGGGATCAGCCCCAGCATTTT
CASSPALPGDQPQHF
>NA|NA|TRBJ1-2|TRBV3-1/TRBV3-2
TGTGCCAGCAGCCAAGATTTTATCGGGAATTTGGGGAACGGCTACACCTTC
CASSQDFIGNLGNGYTF
>NA|TRBD2|TRBJ2-1|TRBV9
TGTGCCAGCAGCGTAGTTGCAGCGGGAGGGGACAATGAGCAGTTCTTC
CASSVVAAGGDNEQFF
>NA|TRBD1|TRBJ2-1|TRBV5-1
TGCGCCAGCAGCTTTCCGGGACAGGGGGCGCTAAGTGGTTTTAATGAGCAGTTCTTC
CASSFPGQGALSGFNEQFF
>NA|NA|TRBJ1-3|TRBV7-9
TGTGCCAGCAGCCACGGTAATGGAAACACCATATATTTT
CASSHGNGNTIYF
>NA|NA|TRBJ1-2|TRBV19
TGTGCCAGTACAGACAGTAACTATGGCTACACCTTC
CASTDSNYGYTF